One T cell receptor (beta chain) is described in this entry. This CDR3 comprises 17 residues. The germline gives CDR1 MDHEN, CDR2 SYDVKM. With V trimmed by 7 bases and J by 1 base, 11 bases remained unmatched. Preparation of the TCRbeta library was carried out with unique molecular identifiers. TCRdb reprocessed the PCR reads via MiXCR and lists one record per CDR3 protein. The table has 150,000 to 200,000 distinct CDR3 sequences, approximately 6.8% seen once. The sample is drawn from a study of T-cell reconstitution after alpha-beta-depleted transplantation in children. The starting material was PBMCs from the stem cell graft donor, obtained from the stem cell graft. The source of this sequence is a human donor who donated a stem cell graft to a child with Wiskott-Aldrich syndrome. The chain is built from TRBV28 and TRBJ2-2; 8 positions agree with TRBD1. For the CDR3, the DNA is TGTGCCAGCAATCCATGGATAGGACAGGGGAACACCGGGGAGCTGTTTTTT. Amino acids: CASNPWIGQGNTGELFF.